Below, 26 T cell receptor beta chains from the same sample are listed, as sequenced in a study of T cells after yellow fever vaccination. TCRdb redid the calling of the 5' RACE reads with MiXCR, one entry per CDR3 protein. The sample consists of a few hundred thousand distinct CDR3 sequences, about 17% of them appearing once. The sample in question was PBMCs, obtained 5 days after the first yellow fever vaccination. All receptors come from a man between 18 and 35 years old who received the YFV17D yellow fever vaccine.

This chain connects TRBV6-1 to TRBJ1-5, with no clear D. From germline, CDR1 is MNHNS and CDR2 SASEGT. This CDR3 region has 13 residues. Trimming pared 8 bases from V and 7 bases from J, leaving 15 bases between. DNA for the CDR3: TGTGCCAGCTCGAGGGAGGCACGGCAGCCCCAGCATTTT. This encodes CASSREARQPQHF.

The genes are TRBV20-1 and TRBJ1-5; D gene ambiguous. Trimming cost V 0 bases and J 7 bases, with 16 bases left between them. CDR1 and CDR2 from the germline V gene are DFQATT and SNEGSKA (reference sequence). This CDR3 spans 15 amino acids. The CDR3 nucleotides read TGCAGTGCTAGAGATGCTTTGGGTCGAGGACAGCCCCAGCATTTT. It translates to CSARDALGRGQPQHF.

This clonotype was seen a single time. The chain uses TRBV6-2 or TRBV6-3 and TRBJ1-3; D uncertain. Trimming stripped 5 bases from V and 5 bases from J, with 10 bases between. In germline, CDR1 is MNHEY, CDR2 SVGEGT. The CDR3 contains 13 residues. The CDR3 DNA reads as TGTGCCAGCAGTCACGAGGGTCGAAACACCATATATTTT. Translated: CASSHEGRNTIYF.

There are a few counts of this clonotype. The rearrangement uses TRBV7-9 and TRBJ1-2; D is unclear. There are 13 residues in the CDR3. Germline CDR1 is SEHNR and CDR2 is FQNEAQ (reference sequence). V lost 1 base and J 4 bases, leaving 7 bases between the germline ends. The chain's CDR3 is CASSLGITYGYTF. The CDR3 coding sequence is TGTGCCAGCAGCTTAGGGATTACCTATGGCTACACCTTC.

The chain carries TRBV30 and TRBJ1-1; tentatively, D is TRBD1 (5 bases). Germline V gene lookup returns CDR1 GTSNPN and CDR2 SVGIG (reference sequence). The CDR3 covers 13 residues. Trimming cost V 4 bases and J 8 bases, with 17 bases left between them. CDR3 coding DNA: TGTGCCTGGATGTGGGACGGGGCCTGGGAAGCTTTCTTT. Protein product: CAWMWDGAWEAFF.

In this sample, this clonotype turned up many times. The V gene is TRBV4-3, the J gene TRBJ2-3; D perhaps matches TRBD2 (5 bases). The CDR3 consists of 15 residues. Trimming pared 0 bases from V and 6 bases from J, leaving 13 bases between. Germline-derived CDR1 and CDR2 are LGHNA and YSLEER. The CDR3 DNA is TGCGCCAGCAGCCAAGATAACTCGCCGGGGGATACGCAGTATTTT. Translation gives CASSQDNSPGDTQYF.

This clonotype has just a few counts. The rearrangement joins TRBV6-2 or TRBV6-3 to TRBJ1-1; tentatively, D is TRBD1 (6 bases). Germline CDR1 MNHEY, CDR2 SVGEGT. V lost 0 bases to trimming and J lost 8 bases, with 10 bases between them. The CDR3 covers 13 residues. The CDR3 region is CASSYSMGTEAFF. The CDR3 DNA reads TGTGCCAGCAGTTACTCGATGGGGACAGAAGCTTTCTTT.

The chain couples TRBV10-3 to TRBJ2-5; D may be TRBD1 (5 bases). The CDR3 loop spans 14 amino acids. The V end lost 6 bases, the J end lost 4 bases, and 15 bases lay between the germline ends. CDR1 ENHRY and CDR2 SYGVKD come from the germline V gene. The CDR3 nucleotides read TGTGCCATCAGCGGCCAGGGATGGGGAGAGACCCAGTACTTC. The encoded protein is CAISGQGWGETQYF.

This chain uses TRBV25-1 with TRBJ2-1, with a weak D call TRBD2 (6 bases). Germline V gene lookup returns CDR1 MGHDK and CDR2 SYGVNS. The CDR3 runs to 16 residues. Between the trimmed V and J ends, which lost 0 bases and 8 bases, there was a span of 17 bases. Written as DNA, the CDR3 is TGTGCCAGCAGTGAATATAATGGAGGGAGCTCCTATGAGCAGTTCTTC. Its translation is CASSEYNGGSSYEQFF.

The chain uses TRBV7-3 and TRBJ2-2; possibly TRBD1 for D (6 bases). The CDR3 contains 15 residues. V lost 5 bases to trimming and J lost 0 bases, with 10 bases between them. Germline CDR1 reads SGHTA; CDR2 reads FQGTGA. CDR3 DNA sequence: TGTGCCAGCAGCGCACAGGGATCGAACACCGGGGAGCTGTTTTTT. Translation: CASSAQGSNTGELFF.

The table lists this clonotype with a few counts. The chain has TRBV6-2 or TRBV6-3 and TRBJ1-6; 8 nucleotides align to TRBD1. This CDR3 spans 16 amino acids. Unmatched junction bases numbered 6, after V lost 1 base and J lost 7 bases. The germline V gene encodes CDR1 MNHEY and CDR2 SVGEGT. The CDR3 DNA follows: TGTGCCAGCAGTTACTTCGGGGGACAGGCGAATTCACCCCTCCACTTT. Translation gives CASSYFGGQANSPLHF.

This clonotype turned up a few times. The chain is built from TRBV11-2 and TRBJ1-2, with unresolved D. V lost 5 bases and J lost 1, with 11 bases in between. CDR1 is SGHAT, CDR2 FQNNGV, per germline. The CDR3 length is 14 residues. Here the CDR3 reads CASSPSAGNYGYTF. The CDR3 DNA is TGTGCCAGCAGCCCCTCTGCGGGTAACTATGGCTACACCTTC.

The chain is built from TRBV24-1 and TRBJ2-2, with D unresolved. CDR1 is KGHDR, CDR2 SFDVKD, per germline. CDR3 length: 15 amino acids. With 1 base removed from V and 4 bases from J, the gap between germline ends came to 9 bases. The CDR3 reads CATSDFPRGTGELFF. In DNA form, the CDR3 reads TGTGCCACCAGTGATTTCCCTAGAGGCACCGGGGAGCTGTTTTTT.

The J gene is TRBJ1-2, the V gene TRBV4-3; D perhaps matches TRBD1 (6 bases). V lost 1 base to trimming and J lost 9 bases, with 15 bases between them. CDR1 and CDR2 (germline): LGHNA, YSLEER. The CDR3 covers 14 residues. The CDR3 DNA reads TGCGCCAGCAGCCAAGTTCTTCAGGGGAGGAGCTACACCTTC. Protein: CASSQVLQGRSYTF.

In this sample, this clonotype turned up many times. The chain uses TRBV11-2 and TRBJ2-3, with 16 bases identical to TRBD2. J was trimmed by 5 bases and V by 4 bases; bases with no gene match: 3. CDR3 length: 16 residues. Per germline, CDR1 SGHAT and CDR2 FQNNGV. CDR3 sequence reads: CASSSGLAGGGDTQYF. The CDR3 nucleotides read TGTGCCAGCAGCTCGGGACTAGCGGGGGGGGGAGATACGCAGTATTTT. Combining the CDR3 with reference TRBV11-2 and TRBJ2-3 gives the whole variable domain EAGVAQSPRYKIIEKRQSVAFWCNPISGHATLYWYQQILGQGPKLLIQFQNNGVVDDSQLPKDRFSAERLKGVDSTLKIQPAKLEDSAVYLCASSSGLAGGGDTQYFGPGTRLTVL.

A few counts support this clonotype. This chain connects TRBV24-1 to TRBJ2-3; 7 bases agree with TRBD2. The V gene end was trimmed by 3 bases and the J gene end by 4 bases; junction bases not matched to a gene: 9. This CDR3 comprises 16 residues. Germline CDR1 KGHDR, CDR2 SFDVKD. The CDR3: CATSDPGRGDADTQYF. CDR3 bases: TGTGCCACCAGTGATCCTGGCCGGGGGGATGCAGATACGCAGTATTTT.

The table lists this clonotype with a few counts. Here the CDR3 reads CSVVAGLYNEQFF. Written as DNA, the CDR3 is TGCAGCGTTGTAGCGGGCCTTTACAATGAGCAGTTCTTC. The chain joins TRBV29-1 to TRBJ2-1; 7 bases map to TRBD2. This CDR3 has 13 amino acids. Germline trimming cut 4 bases from V and 4 bases from J; bases unmatched to any gene: 4. Per germline, CDR1 SQVTM and CDR2 ANQGSEA.

A word on this clonotype: A much larger clone lies a single base off, so this may be a read error. The rearrangement joins TRBV20-1 to TRBJ1-4; 7 nucleotides match TRBD1. Germline CDR1 reads DFQATT; CDR2 reads SNEGSKA (reference sequence). Trimming cost V 6 bases and J 7 bases; bases outside gene matches: 8. This CDR3 has 13 residues. The CDR3, as DNA: TGCAGTGCCCCCGGGACAGTGGGTGAAAAACTGTTTTTT. It yields the protein CSAPGTVGEKLFF.

The rearrangement joins TRBV11-2 to TRBJ1-6, with D perhaps matching TRBD1 (6 bases). The CDR3 spans 15 residues. In germline, CDR1 is SGHAT, CDR2 FQNNGV. V lost 2 bases and J lost 9, with 14 bases in between. CDR3 coding DNA: TGTGCCAGCAGCTTACTAGGGGGAGTGGGTTCACCCCTCCACTTT. Translation gives CASSLLGGVGSPLHF. Full variable domain (outside the CDR3, taken from reference TRBV11-2 and TRBJ1-6): EAGVAQSPRYKIIEKRQSVAFWCNPISGHATLYWYQQILGQGPKLLIQFQNNGVVDDSQLPKDRFSAERLKGVDSTLKIQPAKLEDSAVYLCASSLLGGVGSPLHFGNGTRLTVT.

This chain links TRBV10-3 with TRBJ1-3; the D is unclear. The germline V and J ends were trimmed by 10 bases and 0 bases, with 7 bases remaining between them. CDR1 and CDR2 from the germline V gene are ENHRY and SYGVKD. This CDR3 spans 12 amino acids. CDR3 nucleotides: TGTGCCACCGCTGCCTCTGGAAACACCATATATTTT. As protein: CATAASGNTIYF.

The rearrangement joins TRBV5-1 to TRBJ2-7; D possibly corresponds to TRBD1 (6 bases). The CDR3 spans 18 residues. Germline lookup yields CDR1 SGHRS and CDR2 YFSETQ. V lost 6 bases, J lost 5 bases, and 30 bases lay in between. The CDR3 bases are TGCGCCAGCATGACCGGGACAAGAATCTCTATTCCCCTCCACGAGCAGTACTTC. Translated, it gives CASMTGTRISIPLHEQYF.

The rearrangement uses TRBV30 and TRBJ2-3; TRBD1 is a possible D gene (6 bases). The CDR3 consists of 13 residues. With 5 bases removed from V and 4 bases from J, the gap between germline ends came to 13 bases. CDR1 and CDR2 from the germline V gene are GTSNPN and SVGIG (reference sequence). DNA of the CDR3: TGTGCCTGGGGACAGAAGGGCGCAGATACGCAGTATTTT. Translated, it gives CAWGQKGADTQYF.

The V call is TRBV19, the J call TRBJ1-2; 10 bases line up with TRBD1. The V gene's germline CDR1 is LNHDA and CDR2 SQIVND (reference sequence). CDR3 length equals 15 residues. The ends lost 2 bases at V and 10 bases at J; junction bases unmatched: 10. The CDR3 reads CASSIQDRDRGPYTF. CDR3 coding DNA: TGTGCCAGTAGTATACAGGACCGGGACAGGGGTCCCTACACCTTC.

V is TRBV7-2 and J is TRBJ1-1; a possible D gene is TRBD1 (5 bases). The CDR3 spans 14 residues. V shed 5 bases and J shed 0 bases, with 10 bases lying between them. Germline V lookup: CDR1 SGHTA, CDR2 FQGNSA. For the CDR3, the DNA is TGTGCCAGCAGCCGGGACGGAATGAACACTGAAGCTTTCTTT. Its protein is CASSRDGMNTEAFF.

The chain links TRBV10-3 to TRBJ2-5; no reliable D call. This CDR3 region has 13 residues. Germline V gene sequence: CDR1 ENHRY, CDR2 SYGVKD. V shed 4 bases and J shed 4 bases, with 10 bases lying between them. CDR3 amino acids: CAISGKNGETQYF. As DNA, the CDR3 is TGTGCCATCAGTGGCAAAAATGGAGAGACCCAGTACTTC.

This chain uses TRBV28 with TRBJ1-5; D not resolved. The CDR3 loop spans 12 amino acids. Trimming stripped 5 bases from V and 14 bases from J, with 16 bases between. Germline V CDR1 and CDR2: MDHEN, SYDVKM. The CDR3 spells CASSPLGRPKHF. CDR3 nucleotide sequence: TGTGCCAGCAGTCCCCTAGGGAGGCCTAAGCATTTT.